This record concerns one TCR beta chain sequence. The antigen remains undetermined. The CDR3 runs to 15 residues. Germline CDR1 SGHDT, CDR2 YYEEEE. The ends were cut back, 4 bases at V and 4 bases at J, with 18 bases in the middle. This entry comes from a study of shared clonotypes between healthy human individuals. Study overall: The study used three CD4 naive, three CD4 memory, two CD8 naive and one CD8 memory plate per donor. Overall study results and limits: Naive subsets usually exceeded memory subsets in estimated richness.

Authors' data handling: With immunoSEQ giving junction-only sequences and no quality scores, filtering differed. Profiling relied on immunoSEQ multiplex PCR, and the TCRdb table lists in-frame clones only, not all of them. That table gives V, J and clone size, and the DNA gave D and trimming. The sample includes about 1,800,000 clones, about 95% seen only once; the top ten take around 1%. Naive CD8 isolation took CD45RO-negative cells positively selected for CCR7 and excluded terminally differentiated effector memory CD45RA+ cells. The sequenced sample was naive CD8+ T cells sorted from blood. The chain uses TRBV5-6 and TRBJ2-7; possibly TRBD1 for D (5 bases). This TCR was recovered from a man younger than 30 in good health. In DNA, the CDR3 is TGTGCCAGCAGCCCTGACTCCTTAGGGGATTACGAGCAGTACTTC. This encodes CASSPDSLGDYEQYF.